This is a list of T cell receptor beta chains from one sample in a study of cytomegalovirus exposure and HLA in healthy donors. Assay: immunoSEQ multiplex PCR; the TCRdb copy retains only in-frame clones and omits some. Altogether around 400,000 clones are present, about nine tenths being singletons, with the ten largest covering about 0.8%. The sequenced sample was PBMCs. These receptors came from a young woman in good health and CMV-seronegative. CDR3s include the opening cysteine and the closing phenylalanine or tryptophan. D genes are given only for firm matches. Size is omitted from some rows. Given values are once, few, many or a class for expanded clones.

TRBV20-1,11,.,TRBJ2-7,once,TGCAGCGGCAGGGACTCATACGAGCAGTACTTC,CSGRDSYEQYF
TRBV9,13,.,TRBJ1-1,once,TGTGCCAGCAGCGTAGCGGCGGGTGGTTCGGCTTTCTTT,CASSVAAGGSAFF
TRBV7-2,15,TRBD2,TRBJ2-7,.,TGTGCCAGCAGCTCCAGACTAGCGGGGCCCTACGAGCAGTACTTC,CASSSRLAGPYEQYF
TRBV30,14,TRBD1,TRBJ2-5,.,TGTGCCTGGAGTGTGAGGGGGCTCCAAGAGACCCAGTACTTC,CAWSVRGLQETQYF
TRBV6-1,15,TRBD1,TRBJ2-3,.,TGTGCCAGCAGTGATGGGACAGGGGGATCAGATACGCAGTATTTT,CASSDGTGGSDTQYF
TRBV5-4,14,TRBD2,TRBJ2-2,.,TGTGCCAGCAGCAGGCGGGGGGGCACCGGGGAGCTGTTTTTT,CASSRRGGTGELFF
TRBV6-6,13,TRBD1,TRBJ1-1,.,TGTGCCAGCAGTCACGACAGGGGGACTGAAGCTTTCTTT,CASSHDRGTEAFF
TRBV6-5,15,TRBD2,TRBJ2-1,.,TGTGCCAGCAGTACTGGACTAGCGGGTCCTTCGGAGCAGTTCTTC,CASSTGLAGPSEQFF
TRBV28,15,TRBD2,TRBJ2-1,.,TGTGCCAGCAGTTTAAGGACTAGCGGGAGGCATGAGCAGTTCTTC,CASSLRTSGRHEQFF
TRBV28,13,.,TRBJ2-2,.,TGTGCCAGCGAGGAGCGGGTCACCGGGGAGCTGTTTTTT,CASEERVTGELFF
TRBV5-1,13,TRBD1,TRBJ1-1,.,TGCGCCAGCAGCGGACAGGCGAACACTGAAGCTTTCTTT,CASSGQANTEAFF
TRBV6-1,15,.,TRBJ2-6,.,TGTGCCAGCAGACCGAAACTCTCTGGGGCCAACGTCCTGACTTTC,CASRPKLSGANVLTF
TRBV19,16,TRBD2,TRBJ2-1,.,TGTGCCAGTAGTACTAGGACTAGCGGGATGTACAATGAGCAGTTCTTC,CASSTRTSGMYNEQFF
TRBV25-1,15,TRBD1,TRBJ1-2,.,TGTGCCAGCAGTGATGGGACAGGGAGCGGCTATGGCTACACCTTC,CASSDGTGSGYGYTF
TRBV15,14,.,TRBJ1-3,.,TGTGCCACCAGCAGAGGGGAGACGGGAAACACCATATATTTT,CATSRGETGNTIYF
TRBV28,17,TRBD1,TRBJ1-1,.,TGTGCCTCCCATCCCCCCTCGCACAGGGGGCGGGGGACTGAAGCTTTCTTT,CASHPPSHRGRGTEAFF
TRBV28,14,.,TRBJ1-6,.,TGTGCCAGCAGTTTATCCAGGGGTAATTCACCCCTCCACTTT,CASSLSRGNSPLHF
TRBV11-2,18,TRBD1,TRBJ2-7,.,TGTGCCAGCAGCTTAGATCCCGGACAGGGGATGGGCTTCTACGAGCAGTACTTC,CASSLDPGQGMGFYEQYF
TRBV5-1,12,.,TRBJ1-3,.,TGCGCCAGCAGCGGGTTCGGGGACACCATATATTTT,CASSGFGDTIYF
TRBV19,16,TRBD2,TRBJ2-2,.,TGTGCCAGTACCTCACTAGCGGGAGACGTCACCGGGGAGCTGTTTTTT,CASTSLAGDVTGELFF
TRBV6-1,16,TRBD1,TRBJ1-2,.,TGTGCCAGCAGTGACCTCCAGGGGACAGGGATTCAGGGCTACACCTTC,CASSDLQGTGIQGYTF
TRBV7-2,12,.,TRBJ2-1,.,TGTGCCAGCAGCTTACCTAGCAATGAGCAGTTCTTC,CASSLPSNEQFF
TRBV4-1,15,.,TRBJ2-7,once,TGCGCCAGCAGCCTGGTGGCCACAGGTAACTACGAGCAGTACTTC,CASSLVATGNYEQYF
TRBV30,15,.,TRBJ2-2,.,TGTGCCTGGTCGCCGGGGGTCCTAAACACCGGGGAGCTGTTTTTT,CAWSPGVLNTGELFF
TRBV29-1,16,TRBD2,TRBJ2-5,.,TGCAGCGTTGAAGCGGGATCGCTAGCGGGAGGTGAGACCCAGTACTTC,CSVEAGSLAGGETQYF
TRBV27,15,TRBD1,TRBJ2-7,.,TGTGCCAGCAGTCGGGGACAGGGGAAGGCCTACGAGCAGTACTTC,CASSRGQGKAYEQYF
TRBV5-1,13,.,TRBJ1-2,.,TGCGCCAGCAGCTTTGGAGCGAACTATGGCTACACCTTC,CASSFGANYGYTF
TRBV28,11,.,TRBJ1-2,.,TGTGCCAGCAGTTTATTTGACAGCTACACCTTC,CASSLFDSYTF
TRBV4-1,15,.,TRBJ2-7,.,TGCGCCAGCAGCCACCGGTTGGGGGGACTCTACGAGCAGTACTTC,CASSHRLGGLYEQYF
TRBV7-2,19,TRBD2,TRBJ2-1,.,TGTGCCAGCACCCCTGAGATAGCGGGAGTGTTAGGACGTGGCGATGAGCAGTTCTTC,CASTPEIAGVLGRGDEQFF
TRBV28,14,.,TRBJ2-2,.,TGTGCCAGCAGTCTTACAGGGAACACCGGGGAGCTGTTTTTT,CASSLTGNTGELFF
TRBV28,17,.,TRBJ1-5,.,TGTGCCAGCAGTTTGATTCAAGGGACTTATAGCAATCAGCCCCAGCATTTT,CASSLIQGTYSNQPQHF
TRBV9,15,.,TRBJ2-7,.,TGTGCCAGCAGCTCCGGAGGGAACGGTCCCTACGAGCAGTACTTC,CASSSGGNGPYEQYF
TRBV5-1,15,TRBD2,TRBJ2-1,once,TGCGCCAGCAGCCGCGGACTAGGTTGGGCGGGGGAGCAGTTCTTC,CASSRGLGWAGEQFF
TRBV7-9,15,.,TRBJ2-7,.,TGTGCCAGCAGCGCGGGGGCAGGGGAATCCTACGAGCAGTACTTC,CASSAGAGESYEQYF
TRBV9,15,TRBD2,TRBJ2-1,.,TGTGCCAGCAGCGTTGCCCTAGCGGGAGTGAATGAGCAGTTCTTC,CASSVALAGVNEQFF
TRBV27,13,.,TRBJ1-2,.,TGTGCCAGCAGCGAGTTGAGTAACTATGGCTACACCTTC,CASSELSNYGYTF
TRBV30,14,TRBD2,TRBJ2-3,.,TGTGCCTGGAGTGGTAAGCGGGGGTCCGATACGCAGTATTTT,CAWSGKRGSDTQYF
TRBV6-5,15,TRBD1,TRBJ2-7,many,TGTGCCAGCAGTTACACATGGGACAGCTCCTACGAGCAGTACTTC,CASSYTWDSSYEQYF
TRBV6-6,13,TRBD1,TRBJ2-7,.,TGTGCCAGCGGAAACAGGGGGAACTACGAGCAGTACTTC,CASGNRGNYEQYF
TRBV21-1,15,.,TRBJ1-4,.,TGTGCCAGCTCTCTATGGACATATAGTCATGAAAAACTGTTTTTT,CASSLWTYSHEKLFF
TRBV5-1,15,.,TRBJ2-1,.,TGCGCCAGCAGCTTGGGCGACAGCTCCTACAATGAGCAGTTCTTC,CASSLGDSSYNEQFF
TRBV30,14,.,TRBJ2-7,.,TGTGCCTGGAGATCCGGCGGGACCACCTACGAGCAGTACTTC,CAWRSGGTTYEQYF